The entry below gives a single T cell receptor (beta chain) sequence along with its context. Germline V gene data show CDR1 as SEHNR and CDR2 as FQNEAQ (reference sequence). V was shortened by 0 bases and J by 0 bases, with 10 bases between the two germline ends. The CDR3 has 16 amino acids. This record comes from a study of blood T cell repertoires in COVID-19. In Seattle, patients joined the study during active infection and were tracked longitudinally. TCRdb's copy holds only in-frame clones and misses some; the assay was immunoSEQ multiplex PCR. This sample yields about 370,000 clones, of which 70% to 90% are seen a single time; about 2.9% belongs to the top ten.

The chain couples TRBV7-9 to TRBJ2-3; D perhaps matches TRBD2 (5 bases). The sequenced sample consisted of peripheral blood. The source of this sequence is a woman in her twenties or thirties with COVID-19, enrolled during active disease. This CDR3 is CASSLASGTSTDTQYF. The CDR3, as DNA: TGTGCCAGCAGCTTAGCGAGCGGCACTAGCACAGATACGCAGTATTTT.